A selection of T cell receptor beta chains follows, all from one sample in a study of T cell repertoires in cytomegalovirus infection. In TCRdb, the reads were re-called with MiXCR into one record per CDR3 protein. The sample comprises 680,000 or so distinct CDR3 sequences, roughly 36% of which are singletons, and roughly 2.9% rests with the top ten. The sequenced material came from PBMCs. Receptors originate from a human donor in good health (CMV status not recorded). Some clones in this sample may be carry-over from other donors' samples. CDR3s include the opening cysteine and the closing phenylalanine or tryptophan. The order of the fields is CDR3 protein, CDR3 DNA, V gene, J gene, clone size, D gene. The D gene is left open where the match is weak. The listing skips clone size in some rows; elsewhere it reads once, few, many or a size class.

CDR3aa: CASSLRNRVTYNEQFF
CDR3nt: TGTGCCAGCAGCTTACGAAACAGGGTAACCTACAATGAGCAGTTCTTC
v_gene: TRBV7-2
j_gene: TRBJ2-1
abundance: -
d_gene: -

CDR3aa: CASSEGLTETQYF
CDR3nt: TGTGCCAGCAGCGAGGGACTAACAGAGACCCAGTACTTC
v_gene: TRBV7-2
j_gene: TRBJ2-5
abundance: many
d_gene: TRBD2

CDR3aa: CASGGGESYNEQLF
CDR3nt: TGTGCCAGCGGTGGGGGGGAGTCTTACAATGAGCAGTTATTC
v_gene: TRBV11-2
j_gene: TRBJ2-1
abundance: -
d_gene: TRBD2

CDR3aa: CASSSNRLTYGYTF
CDR3nt: TGTGCCAGCAGTTCCAATAGGCTGACCTATGGCTACACCTTC
v_gene: TRBV27
j_gene: TRBJ1-2
abundance: -
d_gene: -

CDR3aa: CASSEVGGGTGELFF
CDR3nt: TGTGCCAGCAGTGAGGTGGGGGGGGGCACCGGGGAGCTGTTTTTT
v_gene: TRBV25-1
j_gene: TRBJ2-2
abundance: -
d_gene: TRBD2

CDR3aa: CASKGNQETQYF
CDR3nt: TGTGCCAGCAAAGGAAACCAAGAGACCCAGTACTTC
v_gene: TRBV12-3/TRBV12-4
j_gene: TRBJ2-5
abundance: few
d_gene: -

CDR3aa: CASSLVGTSGHNEQFF
CDR3nt: TGTGCCAGCAGCTTAGTCGGGACTAGCGGGCACAATGAGCAGTTCTTC
v_gene: TRBV7-2
j_gene: TRBJ2-1
abundance: many
d_gene: TRBD2

CDR3aa: CASSLRRDRAYEQYF
CDR3nt: TGTGCCAGCAGCCTTAGGAGGGACAGGGCTTACGAGCAGTACTTC
v_gene: TRBV27
j_gene: TRBJ2-7
abundance: -
d_gene: TRBD1

CDR3aa: CASSRRTGPTEYYCYTF
CDR3nt: TGCGCCAGCAGTAGGCGTACGGGGCCCACAGAATACTATTGCTACACCTTC
v_gene: TRBV5-1
j_gene: TRBJ1-2
abundance: -
d_gene: -

CDR3aa: CASSLGDRGNEKLFF
CDR3nt: TGTGCCAGCAGCTTAGGGGACAGGGGAAATGAAAAACTGTTTTTT
v_gene: TRBV5-6
j_gene: TRBJ1-4
abundance: -
d_gene: TRBD1

CDR3aa: CASSLESLGGGPLHF
CDR3nt: TGTGCCAGCAGCTTAGAGTCGCTGGGGGGTGGTCCCCTCCACTTT
v_gene: TRBV11-2
j_gene: TRBJ1-6
abundance: few
d_gene: -

CDR3aa: CASSPGLAGFYEKYF
CDR3nt: TGTGCCAGCTCACCGGGACTAGCGGGATTCTACGAGAAGTACTTC
v_gene: TRBV18
j_gene: TRBJ2-7
abundance: once
d_gene: TRBD2

CDR3aa: CASIERTILTGELFF
CDR3nt: TGTGCCAGCATCGAGCGGACAATTCTCACCGGGGAGCTGTTTTTT
v_gene: TRBV2
j_gene: TRBJ2-2
abundance: few
d_gene: -

CDR3aa: CASSFTGTLNTEAFF
CDR3nt: TGTGCCAGCAGTTTCACAGGGACATTGAACACTGAAGCTTTCTTT
v_gene: TRBV12-3/TRBV12-4
j_gene: TRBJ1-1
abundance: -
d_gene: -

CDR3aa: CAWQTGLEETQYF
CDR3nt: TGTGCCTGGCAAACAGGACTCGAAGAGACCCAGTACTTC
v_gene: TRBV30
j_gene: TRBJ2-5
abundance: -
d_gene: -

CDR3aa: CSVVLAGEGTQYF
CDR3nt: TGCAGCGTTGTTCTAGCGGGTGAGGGTACGCAGTATTTT
v_gene: TRBV29-1
j_gene: TRBJ2-3
abundance: few
d_gene: TRBD2

CDR3aa: CASSERGGTDTQYF
CDR3nt: TGTGCCAGCAGTGAACGGGGGGGTACTGATACGCAGTATTTT
v_gene: TRBV7-3
j_gene: TRBJ2-3
abundance: many
d_gene: TRBD2

CDR3aa: CASSLAGSGYNEQFF
CDR3nt: TGTGCCAGCAGCTTGGCAGGCTCGGGGTACAATGAGCAGTTCTTC
v_gene: TRBV5-5
j_gene: TRBJ2-1
abundance: many
d_gene: -

CDR3aa: CASSYSLGTGGRKTNSPLHF
CDR3nt: TGTGCCAGCAGTTACTCCCTGGGGACAGGGGGAAGGAAAACCAATTCACCCCTCCACTTT
v_gene: TRBV6-5
j_gene: TRBJ1-6
abundance: -
d_gene: TRBD1

CDR3aa: CASSLGTEFSGNTIYF
CDR3nt: TGTGCCAGCAGTCTCGGGACAGAATTCTCTGGAAACACCATATATTTT
v_gene: TRBV28
j_gene: TRBJ1-3
abundance: -
d_gene: TRBD1

CDR3aa: CASSFEAGTGELFF
CDR3nt: TGTGCCAGCAGTTTTGAAGCGGGGACCGGGGAGCTGTTTTTT
v_gene: TRBV27
j_gene: TRBJ2-2
abundance: few
d_gene: TRBD2

CDR3aa: CAIQGGGLEAFF
CDR3nt: TGTGCCATCCAAGGGGGGGGGCTTGAAGCTTTCTTT
v_gene: TRBV10-3
j_gene: TRBJ1-1
abundance: -
d_gene: -

CDR3aa: CSARDREASSYEQYF
CDR3nt: TGCAGTGCTAGAGATAGGGAGGCGAGCTCCTACGAGCAGTACTTC
v_gene: TRBV20-1
j_gene: TRBJ2-7
abundance: -
d_gene: -

CDR3aa: CASRINSNQPQHF
CDR3nt: TGTGCCAGCAGGATAAATAGCAATCAGCCCCAGCATTTT
v_gene: TRBV6-1
j_gene: TRBJ1-5
abundance: few
d_gene: -

CDR3aa: CASSLGSTGTEAFF
CDR3nt: TGTGCCAGCAGCTTAGGTTCGACAGGAACTGAAGCTTTCTTT
v_gene: TRBV7-8
j_gene: TRBJ1-1
abundance: -
d_gene: -

CDR3aa: CASSLVSGGRQETQYF
CDR3nt: TGTGCCAGCAGCTTAGTCTCAGGGGGTAGGCAAGAGACCCAGTACTTC
v_gene: TRBV7-6
j_gene: TRBJ2-5
abundance: few
d_gene: TRBD1

CDR3aa: CASSRYGQGAVEQYF
CDR3nt: TGTGCCAGCAGTCGATATGGACAGGGGGCGGTCGAGCAGTACTTC
v_gene: TRBV12-3/TRBV12-4
j_gene: TRBJ2-7
abundance: -
d_gene: TRBD1

CDR3aa: CASAHRGTEAFF
CDR3nt: TGTGCCAGCGCTCATAGAGGTACTGAAGCTTTCTTT
v_gene: TRBV7-2
j_gene: TRBJ1-1
abundance: -
d_gene: -

CDR3aa: CATTGGYNQPQHF
CDR3nt: TGTGCCACCACAGGGGGCTACAATCAGCCCCAGCATTTT
v_gene: TRBV6-1
j_gene: TRBJ1-5
abundance: -
d_gene: TRBD1

CDR3aa: CASSVVGADTQYF
CDR3nt: TGTGCCAGTTCAGTTGTAGGCGCAGATACGCAGTATTTT
v_gene: TRBV19
j_gene: TRBJ2-3
abundance: few
d_gene: -

CDR3aa: CASSFGTTTKETQYF
CDR3nt: TGTGCCAGCAGCTTCGGGACTACCACAAAAGAGACCCAGTACTTC
v_gene: TRBV5-6
j_gene: TRBJ2-5
abundance: -
d_gene: TRBD2

CDR3aa: CASSIGGGRTGNEQFF
CDR3nt: TGTGCCAGTAGTATCGGTGGCGGGAGAACGGGGAATGAGCAGTTCTTC
v_gene: TRBV19
j_gene: TRBJ2-1
abundance: -
d_gene: TRBD2

CDR3aa: CASSRIPTSGGYEQYF
CDR3nt: TGTGCCAGCAGCCGAATACCGACTAGCGGGGGGTACGAGCAGTACTTC
v_gene: TRBV7-2
j_gene: TRBJ2-7
abundance: -
d_gene: TRBD2

CDR3aa: CASTPLGASSYNEQFF
CDR3nt: TGTGCCAGCACCCCTCTGGGGGCTTCGTCCTACAATGAGCAGTTCTTC
v_gene: TRBV14
j_gene: TRBJ2-1
abundance: -
d_gene: -

CDR3aa: CASSLVQGNLYEQYF
CDR3nt: TGCGCCAGCAGCTTGGTACAGGGAAATCTCTACGAGCAGTACTTC
v_gene: TRBV5-1
j_gene: TRBJ2-7
abundance: once
d_gene: -

CDR3aa: CSARPGAGELFF
CDR3nt: TGCAGTGCTAGGCCTGGGGCCGGGGAGCTGTTTTTT
v_gene: TRBV20-1
j_gene: TRBJ2-2
abundance: -
d_gene: -

CDR3aa: CASSMGLESNEQFF
CDR3nt: TGTGCCAGTAGTATGGGACTAGAATCTAATGAGCAGTTCTTC
v_gene: TRBV19
j_gene: TRBJ2-1
abundance: -
d_gene: TRBD2

CDR3aa: CASSPEVRGHEQYF
CDR3nt: TGTGCCAGCTCACCGGAGGTTCGGGGTCACGAGCAGTACTTC
v_gene: TRBV18
j_gene: TRBJ2-7
abundance: -
d_gene: -

CDR3aa: CATSSQLGAGGYTF
CDR3nt: TGTGCCACCAGCAGCCAGTTGGGGGCTGGTGGCTACACCTTC
v_gene: TRBV15
j_gene: TRBJ1-2
abundance: -
d_gene: -

CDR3aa: CASSSPGQGKDTQYF
CDR3nt: TGTGCCAGCAGCTCGCCGGGACAGGGGAAAGATACGCAGTATTTT
v_gene: TRBV5-4
j_gene: TRBJ2-3
abundance: few
d_gene: TRBD1

CDR3aa: CASRQGVGGIYNEQFF
CDR3nt: TGTGCCAGCAGACAAGGGGTGGGGGGCATCTACAATGAGCAGTTCTTC
v_gene: TRBV28
j_gene: TRBJ2-1
abundance: few
d_gene: -

CDR3aa: CSSSLGGTGPGELFF
CDR3nt: TGTTCCAGCAGCTTGGGAGGGACCGGACCCGGGGAGCTGTTTTTT
v_gene: TRBV5-1
j_gene: TRBJ2-2
abundance: -
d_gene: TRBD2

CDR3aa: CASSGSSGTYNEQFF
CDR3nt: TGTGCCAGTAGTGGGTCTAGCGGGACCTACAATGAGCAGTTCTTC
v_gene: TRBV19
j_gene: TRBJ2-1
abundance: few
d_gene: TRBD2

CDR3aa: CSASQPGQGFYEQYF
CDR3nt: TGCAGTGCTAGTCAACCGGGACAGGGTTTCTACGAGCAGTACTTC
v_gene: TRBV20-1
j_gene: TRBJ2-7
abundance: many
d_gene: TRBD1

CDR3aa: CASSLWDNYGYTF
CDR3nt: TGTGCCAGCAGCTTATGGGATAACTATGGCTACACCTTC
v_gene: TRBV7-2
j_gene: TRBJ1-2
abundance: few
d_gene: -

CDR3aa: CASRLSPGAEAFF
CDR3nt: TGTGCCAGCAGACTTTCACCCGGCGCTGAAGCTTTCTTT
v_gene: TRBV11-3
j_gene: TRBJ1-1
abundance: -
d_gene: -